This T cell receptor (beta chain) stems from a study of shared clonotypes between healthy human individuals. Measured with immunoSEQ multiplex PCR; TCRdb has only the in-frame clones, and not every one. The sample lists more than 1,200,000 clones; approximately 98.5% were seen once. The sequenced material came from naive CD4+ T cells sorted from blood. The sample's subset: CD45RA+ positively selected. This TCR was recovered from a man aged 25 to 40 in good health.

CDR3 residues: CSVRGSRRLETETQYF. CDR3 DNA: TGCAGCGTTAGGGGCAGTAGAAGGCTCGAGACAGAGACCCAGTACTTC. The V call is TRBV29-1, the J call TRBJ2-5; tentatively, D is TRBD1 (5 bases). Trimming removed 5 bases from V and 4 bases from J, with 23 bases in between. CDR1 SQVTM and CDR2 ANQGSEA come from the germline V gene. This CDR3 spans 16 amino acids.